These T cell receptor beta chains were read from a single sample in a study of OX40 agonist ivuxolimab in advanced cancers. Only in-frame clones appear in the TCRdb table, and some are missing; sequencing was by immunoSEQ multiplex PCR. The sample yields roughly 72,000 clones, roughly 80% seen once. This specimen consisted of CD4+ or CD8+ T cells sorted from blood, obtained in a trial of the OX40 agonist ivuxolimab. These receptors originate from an adult with an advanced solid tumor such as melanoma, head and neck, liver or kidney cancer. The CDR3 runs from the conserved cysteine through the conserved F or W. The order of the fields is D gene, V gene, J gene, clone size, CDR3 protein, CDR3 DNA. D genes are given only for firm matches. Only some rows state a clone size, as once, few, many or a class for expanded clones.

>TRBD1|TRBV25-1|TRBJ1-1|NA
CASNRQGTFEAFF
TGTGCCAGTAACCGACAGGGGACCTTTGAAGCTTTCTTT
>NA|TRBV18|TRBJ2-3|NA
CASSPRGPPDTQYF
TGTGCCAGCTCCCCGAGGGGTCCCCCAGATACGCAGTATTTT
>NA|TRBV4-2|TRBJ1-5|few
CASSHYKDGYSNQPQHF
TGTGCCAGCAGCCACTACAAGGACGGGTATAGCAATCAGCCCCAGCATTTT
>NA|TRBV18|TRBJ2-7|NA
CASSPRDGIRGEQYF
TGTGCCAGCTCCCCCAGGGACGGGATCAGGGGCGAGCAGTACTTC
>TRBD1|TRBV7-8|TRBJ2-7|NA
CASTQGVTGPYEQYF
TGTGCCAGCACCCAAGGGGTGACAGGGCCCTACGAGCAGTACTTC
>NA|TRBV5-1|TRBJ1-6|NA
CASSSWGHDSPLHF
TGCGCCAGCAGCTCCTGGGGGCACGATTCACCCCTCCACTTT
>NA|TRBV7-8|TRBJ1-2|NA
CASSHLRGAGDGYTF
TGTGCCAGCAGCCACCTTAGGGGGGCAGGGGATGGCTACACCTTC
>TRBD1|TRBV18|TRBJ1-4|NA
CASSPRGQGEKLFF
TGTGCCAGCTCACCCAGAGGACAGGGTGAAAAACTGTTTTTT
>TRBD1|TRBV7-2|TRBJ1-2|NA
CASPLRTGTGYTF
TGTGCCAGCCCACTCCGGACAGGGACCGGCTACACCTTC
>TRBD1|TRBV5-1|TRBJ1-6|NA
CASSLVGQGLGNSPLHF
TGCGCCAGCAGCTTGGTTGGACAGGGGTTGGGTAATTCACCCCTCCACTTT
>TRBD2|TRBV7-2|TRBJ2-1|once
CASSRSGTSGLTSPNEQFF
TGTGCCAGCAGCCGCTCCGGGACTAGCGGTCTAACCTCCCCCAATGAGCAGTTCTTC
>TRBD1|TRBV6-5|TRBJ1-1|NA
CASSRQGEAFF
TGTGCCAGCAGTCGACAGGGGGAAGCTTTCTTT
>TRBD2|TRBV7-9|TRBJ2-1|NA
CASSPPGLASGEQFF
TGTGCCAGCAGCCCGCCGGGACTAGCCTCCGGCGAGCAGTTCTTC
>NA|TRBV27|TRBJ2-1|NA
CASSLSAGYEQFF
TGTGCCAGCAGTTTATCGGCGGGCTATGAGCAGTTCTTC
>NA|TRBV19|TRBJ1-2|NA
CASNPEGIGYGYTF
TGTGCCAGTAATCCTGAGGGAATCGGCTATGGCTACACCTTC
>TRBD1|TRBV4-1|TRBJ1-4|NA
CASSRDRDRVNEKLFF
TGCGCCAGCAGCCGAGACCGGGACAGGGTGAATGAAAAACTGTTTTTT
>TRBD1|TRBV11-3|TRBJ2-2|NA
CASSLTTGKLFF
TGTGCCAGCAGCTTAACGACAGGGAAACTGTTTTTT
>TRBD2|TRBV18|TRBJ2-3|NA
CASSPLAGGPKDTQYF
TGTGCCAGCTCACCTTTAGCGGGAGGCCCTAAGGATACGCAGTATTTT
>TRBD1|TRBV15|TRBJ2-3|NA
CATSREDRGHTDTQYF
TGTGCCACCAGCAGAGAAGACAGGGGCCACACAGATACGCAGTATTTT
>NA|TRBV25-1|TRBJ1-2|NA
CASSGDTGFYYGYTF
TGTGCCAGCAGTGGGGATACAGGGTTTTATTATGGCTACACCTTC
>TRBD2|TRBV6-1|TRBJ2-1|NA
CASSEFVNSGTNNEQFF
TGTGCCAGCAGTGAATTCGTGAATAGCGGGACTAACAATGAGCAGTTCTTC
>NA|TRBV6-5|TRBJ1-1|NA
CASSYSGLPGNAFF
TGTGCCAGCAGTTACTCGGGCCTTCCGGGGAACGCTTTCTTT
>NA|TRBV11-3|TRBJ2-1|NA
CASSLQSSYNEQFF
TGTGCCAGCAGCCTGCAGAGCTCCTACAATGAGCAGTTCTTC
>TRBD1|TRBV6-6|TRBJ1-5|NA
CASSYSTGGGQPQHF
TGTGCCAGCAGTTACTCTACAGGGGGCGGACAGCCCCAGCATTTT
>NA|TRBV7-6|TRBJ2-7|NA
CASSFTSGEQYF
TGTGCCAGCAGCTTCACCAGCGGGGAGCAGTACTTC
>NA|TRBV30|TRBJ1-2|NA
CASNPQGLLEYGYTF
TGTGCCTCTAACCCGCAGGGACTTTTAGAGTATGGCTACACCTTC
>NA|TRBV21-1|TRBJ1-1|NA
CASSKEWGRGLTEAFF
TGTGCCAGCAGCAAAGAGTGGGGCAGGGGGTTAACTGAAGCTTTCTTT
>TRBD2|TRBV5-6|TRBJ2-7|NA
CASSLVAGVSGRGEQYF
TGTGCCAGCAGCTTGGTTGCGGGAGTATCTGGTCGTGGCGAGCAGTACTTC
>TRBD2|TRBV6-5|TRBJ2-1|NA
CASSYLAGDSYNEQFF
TGTGCCAGCAGTTACCTAGCGGGGGACTCCTACAATGAGCAGTTCTTC
>TRBD1|TRBV2|TRBJ2-2|NA
CASSFTGAGELFF
TGTGCCAGCAGCTTTACAGGGGCCGGGGAGCTGTTTTTT
>TRBD1|TRBV7-9|TRBJ2-3|NA
CASSPRQGWSDTQYF
TGTGCCAGCAGCCCGAGACAGGGATGGTCAGATACGCAGTATTTT
>NA|TRBV6-1|TRBJ2-7|NA
CASSEQRSRGEQYF
TGTGCCAGCAGTGAACAGCGTTCTCGGGGCGAGCAGTACTTC
>TRBD1|TRBV5-1|TRBJ1-6|once
CASSLGQGWDSPLHF
TGCGCCAGCAGCCTAGGACAGGGTTGGGATTCACCCCTCCACTTT
>NA|TRBV27|TRBJ2-2|NA
CASRLTGLLNTGELFF
TGTGCCAGCAGACTAACAGGGCTCCTGAACACCGGGGAGCTGTTTTTT
>NA|TRBV14|TRBJ2-2|NA
CASSQWQGTNTGELFF
TGTGCCAGCAGCCAATGGCAGGGGACAAACACCGGGGAGCTGTTTTTT
>TRBD1|TRBV6-1|TRBJ2-5|NA
CASSESGTGLRETQYF
TGTGCCAGCAGTGAGTCGGGGACAGGGCTTCGGGAGACCCAGTACTTC
>TRBD2|TRBV7-2|TRBJ2-7|NA
CASSTRTSSEQYF
TGTGCCAGCAGCACCCGGACTAGCTCCGAGCAGTACTTC
>TRBD2|TRBV20-1|TRBJ2-1|once
CSAPGLIEQFF
TGCAGTGCTCCGGGACTAATTGAGCAGTTCTTC
>NA|TRBV9|TRBJ2-2|NA
CASSVAPNTGELFF
TGTGCCAGCAGCGTAGCCCCCAACACCGGGGAGCTGTTTTTT
>NA|TRBV7-6|TRBJ2-2|NA
CASSLVANTGELFF
TGTGCCAGCAGCTTAGTAGCGAACACCGGGGAGCTGTTTTTT
>TRBD1|TRBV7-2|TRBJ1-1|NA
CASSRQGNTEAFF
TGTGCCAGCAGCCGACAGGGGAACACTGAAGCTTTCTTT
>NA|TRBV29-1|TRBJ1-1|once
CSGAMVENTEAFF
TGCAGCGGGGCTATGGTGGAGAACACTGAAGCTTTCTTT
>TRBD1|TRBV6-1|TRBJ2-1|NA
CASSAETGGYNEQFF
TGTGCCAGCAGTGCAGAGACAGGGGGCTACAATGAGCAGTTCTTC
>NA|TRBV11-1|TRBJ2-5|few
CASSPQLNQETQYF
TGTGCCAGCAGCCCACAGTTAAACCAAGAGACCCAGTACTTC
>NA|TRBV5-1|TRBJ1-1|NA
CASSATGFGTEAFF
TGCGCCAGCAGCGCAACAGGGTTTGGGACTGAAGCTTTCTTT
>NA|TRBV30|TRBJ2-3|NA
CAWSVSSGTDTQYF
TGTGCCTGGAGTGTAAGTTCAGGGACGGATACGCAGTATTTT
>NA|TRBV19|TRBJ1-4|NA
CASSIRGTNEKLFF
TGTGCCAGTAGTATTCGGGGAACTAATGAAAAACTGTTTTTT
>TRBD1|TRBV5-4|TRBJ2-6|few
CASSPDRAGANVLTF
TGTGCCAGCAGCCCGGACAGGGCTGGGGCCAACGTCCTGACTTTC
>TRBD1|TRBV7-2|TRBJ2-3|NA
CASSPGQGSHTQYF
TGTGCCAGCAGCCCCGGACAGGGTTCACATACGCAGTATTTT
>NA|TRBV5-6|TRBJ1-1|NA
CASSLALGGAIAEAFF
TGTGCCAGCAGCTTGGCCTTAGGGGGGGCGATCGCTGAAGCTTTCTTT
>NA|TRBV10-1|TRBJ2-7|NA
CASSEPDSLYEQYF
TGCGCCAGCAGTGAGCCGGACAGCCTCTACGAGCAGTACTTC
>TRBD2|TRBV7-9|TRBJ2-1|NA
CASSLILAGDQFF
TGTGCCAGCAGCTTAATTCTAGCGGGAGACCAGTTCTTC
>TRBD2|TRBV5-1|TRBJ2-5|NA
CASSLEPRMTSREETQYF
TGCGCCAGCAGCTTGGAACCCCGGATGACTAGCCGTGAAGAGACCCAGTACTTC
>TRBD1|TRBV19|TRBJ1-4|NA
CASSSRQGFEKLFF
TGTGCCAGTAGTTCCCGACAGGGGTTTGAAAAACTGTTTTTT